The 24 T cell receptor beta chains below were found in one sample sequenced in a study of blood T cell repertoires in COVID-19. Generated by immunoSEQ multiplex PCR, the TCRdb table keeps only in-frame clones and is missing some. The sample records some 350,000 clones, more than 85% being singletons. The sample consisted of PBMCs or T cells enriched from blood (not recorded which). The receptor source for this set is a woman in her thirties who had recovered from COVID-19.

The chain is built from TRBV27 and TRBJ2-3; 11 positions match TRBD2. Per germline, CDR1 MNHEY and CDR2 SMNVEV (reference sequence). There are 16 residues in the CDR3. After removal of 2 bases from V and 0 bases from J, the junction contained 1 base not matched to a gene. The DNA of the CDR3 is TGTGCCAGCAGTTTAGGACTAGCGGGTAGCACAGATACGCAGTATTTT. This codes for CASSLGLAGSTDTQYF.

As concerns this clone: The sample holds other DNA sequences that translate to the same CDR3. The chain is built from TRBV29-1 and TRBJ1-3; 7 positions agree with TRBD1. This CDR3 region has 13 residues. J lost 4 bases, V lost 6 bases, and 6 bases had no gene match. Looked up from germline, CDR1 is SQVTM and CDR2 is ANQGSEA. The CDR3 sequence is CSVTGVGGNTIYF. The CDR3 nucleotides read TGCAGCGTCACAGGGGTAGGGGGAAACACCATATATTTT.

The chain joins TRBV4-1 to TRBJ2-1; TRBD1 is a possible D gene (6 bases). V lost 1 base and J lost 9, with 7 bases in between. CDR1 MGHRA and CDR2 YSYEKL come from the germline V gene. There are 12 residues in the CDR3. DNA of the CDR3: TGCGCCAGCAGCCAAGGGGGGCTTGAGCAGTTCTTC. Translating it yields CASSQGGLEQFF.

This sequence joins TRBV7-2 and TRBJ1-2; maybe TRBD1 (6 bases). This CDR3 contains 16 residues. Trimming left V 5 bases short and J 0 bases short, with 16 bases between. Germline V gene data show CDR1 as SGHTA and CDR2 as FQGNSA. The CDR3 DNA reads TGTGCCAGCAGCCTCACCTGGACAGACGCTAACTATGGCTACACCTTC. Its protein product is CASSLTWTDANYGYTF.

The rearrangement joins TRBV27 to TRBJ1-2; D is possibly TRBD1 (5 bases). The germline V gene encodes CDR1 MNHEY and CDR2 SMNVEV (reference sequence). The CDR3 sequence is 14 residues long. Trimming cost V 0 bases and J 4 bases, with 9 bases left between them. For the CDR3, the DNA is TGTGCCAGCAGTTTATCGATCGGGGGCTATGGCTACACCTTC. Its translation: CASSLSIGGYGYTF.

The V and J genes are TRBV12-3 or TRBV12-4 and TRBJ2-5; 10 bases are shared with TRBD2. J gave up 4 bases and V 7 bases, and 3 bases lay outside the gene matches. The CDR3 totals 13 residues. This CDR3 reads CASKAGGRETQYF. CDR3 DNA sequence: TGTGCCAGCAAAGCGGGGGGGCGAGAGACCCAGTACTTC.

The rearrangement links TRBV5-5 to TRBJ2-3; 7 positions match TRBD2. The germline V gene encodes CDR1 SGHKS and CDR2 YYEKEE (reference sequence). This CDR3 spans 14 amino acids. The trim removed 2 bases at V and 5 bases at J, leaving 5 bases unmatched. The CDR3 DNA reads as TGTGCCAGCAGCTTCAGCGGGAACGGAGATACGCAGTATTTT. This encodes CASSFSGNGDTQYF.

Written as DNA, the CDR3 is TGTGCCAGCAAAGCGGTTGGCTCCTACGAGCAGTACTTC. Encoded protein: CASKAVGSYEQYF. The chain is built from TRBV6-5 and TRBJ2-7, with TRBD2 as a possible D gene (5 bases). This CDR3 contains 13 residues. Germline assignment: CDR1 MNHEY and CDR2 SVGAGI. Trimming cost V 7 bases and J 0 bases, with 10 bases left between them.

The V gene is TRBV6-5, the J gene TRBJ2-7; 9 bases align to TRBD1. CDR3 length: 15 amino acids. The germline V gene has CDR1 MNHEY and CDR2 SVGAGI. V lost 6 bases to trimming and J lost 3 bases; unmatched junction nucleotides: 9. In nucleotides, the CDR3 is TGTGCCAGCAGCCTACGGACAGGGGAGGGCTACGAGCAGTACTTC. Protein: CASSLRTGEGYEQYF.

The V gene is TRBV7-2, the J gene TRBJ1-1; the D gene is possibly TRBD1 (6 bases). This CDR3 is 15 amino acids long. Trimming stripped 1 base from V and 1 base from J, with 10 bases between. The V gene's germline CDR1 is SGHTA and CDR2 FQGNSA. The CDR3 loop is CASSLEGGGNTEAFF. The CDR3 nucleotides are TGTGCCAGCAGCTTAGAAGGGGGGGGGAACACTGAAGCTTTCTTT.

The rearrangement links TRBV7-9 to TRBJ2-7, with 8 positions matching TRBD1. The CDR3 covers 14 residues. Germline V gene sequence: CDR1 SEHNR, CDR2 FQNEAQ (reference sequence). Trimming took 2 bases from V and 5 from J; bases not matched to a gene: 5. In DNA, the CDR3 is TGTGCCAGCAGCTTAACAGGGGGACCCAACGAGCAGTACTTC. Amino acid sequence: CASSLTGGPNEQYF.

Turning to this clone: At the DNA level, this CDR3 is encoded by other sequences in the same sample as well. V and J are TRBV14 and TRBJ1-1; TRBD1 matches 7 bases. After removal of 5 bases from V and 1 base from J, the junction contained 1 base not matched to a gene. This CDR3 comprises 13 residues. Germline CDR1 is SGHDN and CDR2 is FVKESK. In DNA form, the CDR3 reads TGTGCCAGCAGCAGGGACAGGAACACTGAAGCTTTCTTT. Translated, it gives CASSRDRNTEAFF. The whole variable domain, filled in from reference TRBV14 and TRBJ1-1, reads EAGVTQFPSHSVIEKGQTVTLRCDPISGHDNLYWYRRVMGKEIKFLLHFVKESKQDESGMPNNRFLAERTGGTYSTLKVQPAELEDSGVYFCASSRDRNTEAFFGQGTRLTVV.

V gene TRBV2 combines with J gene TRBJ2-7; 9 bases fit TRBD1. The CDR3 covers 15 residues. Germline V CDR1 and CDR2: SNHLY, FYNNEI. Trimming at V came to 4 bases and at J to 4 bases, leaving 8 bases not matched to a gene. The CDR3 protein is CASSVPDRGGYEQYF. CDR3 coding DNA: TGTGCCAGCAGTGTCCCGGACAGGGGAGGATACGAGCAGTACTTC.

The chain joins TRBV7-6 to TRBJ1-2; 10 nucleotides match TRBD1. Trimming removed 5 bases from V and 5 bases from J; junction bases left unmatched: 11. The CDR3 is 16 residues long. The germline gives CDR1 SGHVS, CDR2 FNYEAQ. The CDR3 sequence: CASSATGTGDLYGYTF. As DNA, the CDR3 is TGTGCCAGCAGCGCTACCGGGACAGGGGATTTATATGGCTACACCTTC.

The CDR3 loop is CASSYGPKQNTEAFF. The CDR3 nucleotides read TGTGCCAGCAGTTACGGGCCCAAACAGAACACTGAAGCTTTCTTT. This sequence joins TRBV6-5 and TRBJ1-1; unclear D gene. V was clipped by 2 bases and J by 1 base, with 11 bases between them. From germline, CDR1 is MNHEY and CDR2 SVGAGI. This CDR3 comprises 15 residues.

For the CDR3, the DNA is TGTGCCTGGAGTGTGGGCAGGGGGCCGAGGATCCATGGCTACACCTTC. It specifies CAWSVGRGPRIHGYTF. The gene calls are TRBV30 and TRBJ1-2; 8 nucleotides agree with TRBD1. V gave up 0 bases and J gave up 6 bases; unmatched junction bases: 12. The CDR3 is 16 amino acids. CDR1 and CDR2 (germline): GTSNPN, SVGIG (reference sequence).

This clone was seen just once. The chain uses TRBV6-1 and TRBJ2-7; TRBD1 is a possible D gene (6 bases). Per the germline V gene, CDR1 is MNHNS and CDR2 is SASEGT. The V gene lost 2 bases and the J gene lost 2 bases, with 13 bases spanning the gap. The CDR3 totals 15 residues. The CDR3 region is CASSEPYQGTYEQYF. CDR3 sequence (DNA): TGTGCCAGCAGTGAACCCTACCAGGGGACCTACGAGCAGTACTTC.

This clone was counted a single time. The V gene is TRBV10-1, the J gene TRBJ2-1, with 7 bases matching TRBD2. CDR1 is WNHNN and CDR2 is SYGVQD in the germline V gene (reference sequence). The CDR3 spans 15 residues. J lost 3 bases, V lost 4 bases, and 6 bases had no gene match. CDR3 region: CASSVGRTSYNEQFF. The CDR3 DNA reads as TGCGCCAGCAGTGTAGGACGGACTAGCTACAATGAGCAGTTCTTC.

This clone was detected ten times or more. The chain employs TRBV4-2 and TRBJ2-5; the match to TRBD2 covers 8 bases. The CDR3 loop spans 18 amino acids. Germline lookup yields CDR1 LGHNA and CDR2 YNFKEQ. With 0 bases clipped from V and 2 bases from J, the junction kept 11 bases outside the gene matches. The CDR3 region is CASSQDGGSGGGQETQYF. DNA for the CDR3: TGTGCCAGCAGCCAAGATGGGGGGAGCGGGGGAGGTCAAGAGACCCAGTACTTC.

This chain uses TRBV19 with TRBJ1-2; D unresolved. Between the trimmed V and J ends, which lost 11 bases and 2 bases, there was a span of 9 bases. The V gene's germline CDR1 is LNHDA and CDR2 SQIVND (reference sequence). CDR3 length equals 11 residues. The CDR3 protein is CAAGLNYGYTF. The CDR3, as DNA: TGTGCCGCAGGCCTGAACTATGGCTACACCTTC.

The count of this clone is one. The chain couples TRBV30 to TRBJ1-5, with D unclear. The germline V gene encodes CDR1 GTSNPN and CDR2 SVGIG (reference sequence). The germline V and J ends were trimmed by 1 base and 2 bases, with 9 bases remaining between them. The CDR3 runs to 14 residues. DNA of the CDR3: TGTGCCTGGAGTGAAGGGAGTCGCAATCAGCCCCAGCATTTT. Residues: CAWSEGSRNQPQHF. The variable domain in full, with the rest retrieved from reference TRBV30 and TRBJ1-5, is SQTIHQWPATLVQPVGSPLSLECTVEGTSNPNLYWYRQAAGRGLQLLFYSVGIGQISSEVPQNLSASRPQDRQFILSSKKLLLSDSGFYLCAWSEGSRNQPQHFGDGTRLSIL.

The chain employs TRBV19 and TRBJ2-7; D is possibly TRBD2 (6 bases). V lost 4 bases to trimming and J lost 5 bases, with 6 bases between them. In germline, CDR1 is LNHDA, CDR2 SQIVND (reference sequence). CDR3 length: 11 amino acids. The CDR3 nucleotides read TGTGCCAGTAGTAGGGGGGACGAGCAGTACTTC. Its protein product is CASSRGDEQYF.

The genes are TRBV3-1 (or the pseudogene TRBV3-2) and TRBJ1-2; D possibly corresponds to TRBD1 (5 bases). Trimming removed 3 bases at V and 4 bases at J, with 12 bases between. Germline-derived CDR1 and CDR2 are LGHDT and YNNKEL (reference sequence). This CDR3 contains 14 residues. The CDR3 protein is CASSHRQGRYGYTF. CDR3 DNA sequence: TGTGCCAGCAGCCATCGGCAGGGCCGCTATGGCTACACCTTC.

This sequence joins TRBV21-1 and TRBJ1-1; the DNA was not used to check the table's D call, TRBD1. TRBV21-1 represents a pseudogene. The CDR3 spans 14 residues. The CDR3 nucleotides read TGTGCCAGCAGCAAACCCCCAGGGGACACTGAAGCTTTCTTT. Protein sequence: CASSKPPGDTEAFF.